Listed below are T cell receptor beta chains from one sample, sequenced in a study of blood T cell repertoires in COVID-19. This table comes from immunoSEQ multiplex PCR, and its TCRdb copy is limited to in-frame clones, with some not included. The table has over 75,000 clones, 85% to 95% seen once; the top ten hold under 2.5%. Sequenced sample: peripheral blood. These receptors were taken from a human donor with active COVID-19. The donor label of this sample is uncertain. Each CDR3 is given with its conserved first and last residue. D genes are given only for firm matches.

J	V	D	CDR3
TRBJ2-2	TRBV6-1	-	CASSEARNTGELFF
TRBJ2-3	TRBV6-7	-	CASSELRRRTDTQYF
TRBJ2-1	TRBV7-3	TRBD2	CASSLGTSGGMDNEQFF
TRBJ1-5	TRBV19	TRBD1	CASRDRNQPQHF
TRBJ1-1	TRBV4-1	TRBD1	CASSQTGTGDLNTEAFF
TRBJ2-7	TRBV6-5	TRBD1	CASSPGTEKWEQYF
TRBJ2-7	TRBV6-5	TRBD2	CASSTGTSGGLKQYF
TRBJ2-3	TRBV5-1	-	CASSPSTDTQYF
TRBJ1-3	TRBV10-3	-	CAISESRGGNTIYF
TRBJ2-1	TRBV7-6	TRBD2	CASRPIAGGHNEQFF
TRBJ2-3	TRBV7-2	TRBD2	CASSSALVLAASTDTQYF
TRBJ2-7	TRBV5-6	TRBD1	CASSWRTGGSYEQYF
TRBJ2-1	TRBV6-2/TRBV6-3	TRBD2	CASSPAGGPYNEQFF
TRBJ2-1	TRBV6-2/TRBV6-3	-	CASSPSGIEQFF
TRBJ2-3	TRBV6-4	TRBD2	CASSDAGGTDTQYF
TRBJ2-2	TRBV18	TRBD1	CASSPRRDRGTGELFF